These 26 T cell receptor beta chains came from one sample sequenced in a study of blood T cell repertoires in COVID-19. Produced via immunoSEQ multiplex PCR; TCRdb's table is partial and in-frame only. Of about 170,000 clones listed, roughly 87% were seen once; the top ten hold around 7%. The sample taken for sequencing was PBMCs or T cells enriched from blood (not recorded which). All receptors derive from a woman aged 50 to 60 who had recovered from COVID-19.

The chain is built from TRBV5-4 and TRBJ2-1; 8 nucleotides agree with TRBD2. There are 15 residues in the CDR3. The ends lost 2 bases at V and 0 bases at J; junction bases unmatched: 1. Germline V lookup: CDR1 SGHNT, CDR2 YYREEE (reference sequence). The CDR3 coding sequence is TGTGCCAGCAGCTTTAGCGGGGCCTCCTACAATGAGCAGTTCTTC. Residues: CASSFSGASYNEQFF.

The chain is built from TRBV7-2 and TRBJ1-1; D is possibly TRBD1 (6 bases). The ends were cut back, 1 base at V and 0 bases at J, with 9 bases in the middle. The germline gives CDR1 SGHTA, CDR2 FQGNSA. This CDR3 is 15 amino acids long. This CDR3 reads CASSLGEGVNTEAFF. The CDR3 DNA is TGTGCCAGCAGCTTAGGAGAGGGGGTGAACACTGAAGCTTTCTTT.

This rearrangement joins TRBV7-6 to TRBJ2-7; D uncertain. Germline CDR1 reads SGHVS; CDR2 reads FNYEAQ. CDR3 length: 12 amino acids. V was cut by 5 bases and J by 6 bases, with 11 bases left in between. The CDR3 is CASSPNPREQYF. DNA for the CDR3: TGTGCCAGCAGCCCTAATCCGCGCGAGCAGTACTTC.

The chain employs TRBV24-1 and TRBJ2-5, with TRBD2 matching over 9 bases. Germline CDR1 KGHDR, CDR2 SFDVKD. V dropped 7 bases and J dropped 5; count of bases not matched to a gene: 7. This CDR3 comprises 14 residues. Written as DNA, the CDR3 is TGTGCCACCAGCAAGACTAGCGGCAGTGAGACCCAGTACTTC. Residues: CATSKTSGSETQYF.

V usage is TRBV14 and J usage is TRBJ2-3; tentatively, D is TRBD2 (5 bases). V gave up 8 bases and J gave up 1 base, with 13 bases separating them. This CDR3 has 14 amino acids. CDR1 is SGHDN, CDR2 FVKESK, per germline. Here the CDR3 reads CASGLGAGTDTQYF. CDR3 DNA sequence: TGTGCCAGCGGACTCGGAGCAGGCACAGATACGCAGTATTTT.

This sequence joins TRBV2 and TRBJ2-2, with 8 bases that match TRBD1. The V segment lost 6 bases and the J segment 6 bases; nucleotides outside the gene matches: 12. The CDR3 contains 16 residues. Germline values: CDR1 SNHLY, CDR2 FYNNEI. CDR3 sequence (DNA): TGTGCCAGCAGAAGCACCCGACAGGGGATAGCCGGGGAGCTGTTTTTT. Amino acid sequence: CASRSTRQGIAGELFF. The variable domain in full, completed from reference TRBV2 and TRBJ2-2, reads EPEVTQTPSHQVTQMGQEVILRCVPISNHLYFYWYRQILGQKVEFLVSFYNNEISEKSEIFDDQFSVERPDGSNFTLKIRSTKLEDSAMYFCASRSTRQGIAGELFFGEGSRLTVL.

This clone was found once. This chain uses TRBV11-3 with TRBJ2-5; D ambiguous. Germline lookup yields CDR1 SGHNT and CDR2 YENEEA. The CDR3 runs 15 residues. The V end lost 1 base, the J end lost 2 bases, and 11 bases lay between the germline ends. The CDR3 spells CASSLGAAPQETQYF. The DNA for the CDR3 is TGTGCCAGCAGCTTAGGGGCCGCCCCACAAGAGACCCAGTACTTC.

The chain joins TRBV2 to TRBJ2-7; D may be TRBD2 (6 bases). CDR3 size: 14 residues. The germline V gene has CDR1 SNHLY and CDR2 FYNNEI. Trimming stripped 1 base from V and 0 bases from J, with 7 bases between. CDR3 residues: CASSEDGSSYEQYF. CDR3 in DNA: TGTGCCAGCAGTGAAGACGGGAGCTCCTACGAGCAGTACTTC.

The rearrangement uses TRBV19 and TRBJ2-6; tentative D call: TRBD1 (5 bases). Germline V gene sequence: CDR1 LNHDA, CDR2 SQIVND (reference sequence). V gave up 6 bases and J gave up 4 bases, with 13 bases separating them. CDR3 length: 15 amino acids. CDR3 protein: CASRRQQWGANVLTF. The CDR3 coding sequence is TGTGCCAGTAGACGACAGCAATGGGGGGCCAACGTCCTGACTTTC.

CDR3 loop: CASSSDRNEQFF. The CDR3 DNA reads TGTGCCAGCAGCTCAGACAGGAATGAGCAGTTCTTC. The J gene is TRBJ2-1, the V gene TRBV5-4; tentatively, D is TRBD1 (6 bases). The length of the CDR3 is 12 residues. V was cut by 3 bases and J by 7 bases, with 8 bases left in between. Germline CDR1 reads SGHNT; CDR2 reads YYREEE (reference sequence). Based on the CDR3 plus reference TRBV5-4 and TRBJ2-1, the full variable domain is ETGVTQSPTHLIKTRGQQVTLRCSSQSGHNTVSWYQQALGQGPQFIFQYYREEENGRGNFPPRFSGLQFPNYSSELNVNALELDDSALYLCASSSDRNEQFFGPGTRLTVL.

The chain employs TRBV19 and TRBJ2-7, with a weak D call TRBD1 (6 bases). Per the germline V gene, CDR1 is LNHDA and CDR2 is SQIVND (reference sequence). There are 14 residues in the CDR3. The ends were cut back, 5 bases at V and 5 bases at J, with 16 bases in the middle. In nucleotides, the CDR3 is TGTGCCAGTAGTCCCGGACAGATACTGGACGAGCAGTACTTC. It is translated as CASSPGQILDEQYF.

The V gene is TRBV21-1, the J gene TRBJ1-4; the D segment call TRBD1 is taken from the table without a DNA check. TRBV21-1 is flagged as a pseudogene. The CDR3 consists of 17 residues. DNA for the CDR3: TGTGCCAGCAGCAAAGTTAGGGACAGGAGAAGTAGCGAAAAACTGTTTTTT. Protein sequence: CASSKVRDRRSSEKLFF.

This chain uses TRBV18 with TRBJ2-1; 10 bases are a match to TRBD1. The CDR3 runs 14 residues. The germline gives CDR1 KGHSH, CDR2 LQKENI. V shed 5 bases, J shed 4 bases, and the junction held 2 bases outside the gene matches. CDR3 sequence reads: CASSGTGVYNEQFF. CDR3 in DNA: TGTGCCAGCTCAGGGACAGGGGTGTACAATGAGCAGTTCTTC.

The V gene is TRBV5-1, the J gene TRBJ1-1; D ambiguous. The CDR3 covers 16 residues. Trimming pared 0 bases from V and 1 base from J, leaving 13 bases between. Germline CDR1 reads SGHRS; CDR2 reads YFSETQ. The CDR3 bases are TGCGCCAGCAGCTTGGCCACCGGGAAGGGGAACACTGAAGCTTTCTTT. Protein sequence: CASSLATGKGNTEAFF.

The CDR3 is CASSSRTVRNTGELFF. The DNA for the CDR3 is TGTGCCAGCAGCTCTCGGACAGTTCGAAACACCGGGGAGCTGTTTTTT. The chain has TRBV7-2 and TRBJ2-2; TRBD1 might be the D (6 bases). V shed 4 bases and J shed 2 bases, with 14 bases lying between them. Germline V lookup: CDR1 SGHTA, CDR2 FQGNSA. There are 16 residues in the CDR3.

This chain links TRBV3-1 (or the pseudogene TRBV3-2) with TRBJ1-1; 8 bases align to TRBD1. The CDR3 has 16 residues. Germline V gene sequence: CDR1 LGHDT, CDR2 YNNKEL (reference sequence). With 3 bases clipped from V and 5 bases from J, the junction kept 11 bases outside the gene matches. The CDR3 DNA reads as TGTGCCAGCAGCCAGACAGGGGTCTACCTTGCTACTGAAGCTTTCTTT. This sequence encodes CASSQTGVYLATEAFF.

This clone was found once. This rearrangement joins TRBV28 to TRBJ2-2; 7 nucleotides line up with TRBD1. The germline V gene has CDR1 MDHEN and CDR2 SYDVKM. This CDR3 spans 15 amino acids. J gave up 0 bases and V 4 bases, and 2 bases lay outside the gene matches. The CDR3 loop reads CASSSGQPNTGELFF. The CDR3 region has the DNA TGTGCCAGCAGTTCGGGACAGCCGAACACCGGGGAGCTGTTTTTT.

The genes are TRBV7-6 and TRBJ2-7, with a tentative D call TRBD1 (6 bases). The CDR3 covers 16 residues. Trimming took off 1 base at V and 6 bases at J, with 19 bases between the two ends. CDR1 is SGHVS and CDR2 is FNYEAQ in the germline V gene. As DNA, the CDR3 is TGTGCCAGCAGCTTAGTTGCAGGGGCTTCTACCTCCGAGCAGTACTTC. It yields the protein CASSLVAGASTSEQYF.

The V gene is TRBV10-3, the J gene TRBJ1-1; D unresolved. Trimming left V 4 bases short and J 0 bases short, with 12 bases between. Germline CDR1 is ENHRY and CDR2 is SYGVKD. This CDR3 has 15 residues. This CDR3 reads CAISVQYYMNTEAFF. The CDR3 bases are TGTGCCATCAGTGTCCAGTACTACATGAACACTGAAGCTTTCTTT.

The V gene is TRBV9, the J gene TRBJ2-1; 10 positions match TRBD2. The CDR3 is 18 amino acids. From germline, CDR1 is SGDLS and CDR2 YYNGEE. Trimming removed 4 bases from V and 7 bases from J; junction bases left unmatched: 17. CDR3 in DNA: TGTGCCAGCAGCCCCGGGACTTTCGGGACTAGCGCGAGGAATGAGCAGTTCTTC. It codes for CASSPGTFGTSARNEQFF.

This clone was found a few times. CDR3 loop: CASSLQGTDTQYF. In nucleotides, the CDR3 is TGCGCCAGCAGCCTGCAGGGCACAGATACGCAGTATTTT. The J gene is TRBJ2-3, the V gene TRBV4-1; D not certain. V dropped 4 bases and J dropped 1 base, with 6 bases sitting between them. Per germline, CDR1 MGHRA and CDR2 YSYEKL. The CDR3 is made up of 13 amino acids.

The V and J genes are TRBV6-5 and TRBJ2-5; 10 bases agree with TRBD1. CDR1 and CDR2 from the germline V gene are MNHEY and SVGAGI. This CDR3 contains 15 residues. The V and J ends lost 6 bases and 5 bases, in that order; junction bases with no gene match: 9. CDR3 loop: CASRPGQGWRETQYF. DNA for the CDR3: TGTGCCAGCAGACCGGGACAGGGGTGGCGGGAGACCCAGTACTTC.

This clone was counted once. The CDR3 bases are TGTGCCAGCAGAGTGAGCTCTGGAAACACCATATATTTT. It encodes CASRVSSGNTIYF. This sequence joins TRBV6-5 and TRBJ1-3; D remains unclear. Trimming removed 6 bases at V and 0 bases at J, with 6 bases between. Germline V lookup: CDR1 MNHEY, CDR2 SVGAGI. The CDR3 contains 13 residues.

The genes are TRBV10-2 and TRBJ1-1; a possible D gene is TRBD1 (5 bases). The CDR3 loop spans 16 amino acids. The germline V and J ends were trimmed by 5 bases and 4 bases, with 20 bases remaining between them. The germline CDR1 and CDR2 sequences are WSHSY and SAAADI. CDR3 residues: CASSSPLQVRITEAFF. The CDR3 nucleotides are TGCGCCAGCAGTTCTCCCCTACAGGTTCGAATCACTGAAGCTTTCTTT.

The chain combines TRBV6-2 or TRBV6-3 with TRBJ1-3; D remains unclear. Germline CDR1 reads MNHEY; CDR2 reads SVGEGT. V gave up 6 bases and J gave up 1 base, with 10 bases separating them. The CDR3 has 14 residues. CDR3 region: CASSSGGSGNTIYF. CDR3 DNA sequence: TGTGCCAGCAGCTCCGGCGGATCTGGAAACACCATATATTTT.

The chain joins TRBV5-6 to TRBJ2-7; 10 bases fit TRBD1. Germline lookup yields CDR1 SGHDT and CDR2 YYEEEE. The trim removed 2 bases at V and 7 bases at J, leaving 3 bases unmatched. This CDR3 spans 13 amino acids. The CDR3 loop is CASSLGQGDEQYF. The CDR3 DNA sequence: TGTGCCAGCAGCTTAGGACAGGGGGATGAGCAGTACTTC.